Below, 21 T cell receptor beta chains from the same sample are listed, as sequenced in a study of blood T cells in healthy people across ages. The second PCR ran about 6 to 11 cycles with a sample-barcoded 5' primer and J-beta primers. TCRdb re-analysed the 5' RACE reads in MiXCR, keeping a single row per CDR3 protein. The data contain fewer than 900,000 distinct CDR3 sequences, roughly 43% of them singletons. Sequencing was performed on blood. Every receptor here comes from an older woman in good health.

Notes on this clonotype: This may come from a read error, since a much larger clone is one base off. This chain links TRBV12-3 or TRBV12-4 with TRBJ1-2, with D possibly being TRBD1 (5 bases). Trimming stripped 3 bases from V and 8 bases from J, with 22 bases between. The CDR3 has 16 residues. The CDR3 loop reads CASSFNGGGSTRGYTF. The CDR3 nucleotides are TGTGCCAGCAGTTTCAATGGCGGGGGGTCGACTAGGGGCTACACCTTC.

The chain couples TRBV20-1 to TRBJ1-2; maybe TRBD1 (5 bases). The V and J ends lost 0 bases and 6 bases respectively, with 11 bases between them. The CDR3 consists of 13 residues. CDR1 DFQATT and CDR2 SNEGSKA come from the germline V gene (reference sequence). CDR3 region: CSARDRGDHGYTF. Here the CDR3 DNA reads TGCAGTGCTAGAGATAGAGGGGATCATGGCTACACCTTC.

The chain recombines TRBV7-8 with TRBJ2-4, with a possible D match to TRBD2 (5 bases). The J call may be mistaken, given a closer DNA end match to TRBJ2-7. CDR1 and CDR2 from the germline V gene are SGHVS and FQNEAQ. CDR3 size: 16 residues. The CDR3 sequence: CASSLVAPDYIYEQYF. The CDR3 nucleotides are TGTGCCAGCAGCTTAGTGGCCCCCGACTACATCTACGAGCAGTACTTC.

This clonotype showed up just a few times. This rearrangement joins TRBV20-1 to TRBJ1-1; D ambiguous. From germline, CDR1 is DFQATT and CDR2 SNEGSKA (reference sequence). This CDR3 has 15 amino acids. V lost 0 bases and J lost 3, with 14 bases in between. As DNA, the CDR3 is TGCAGTGCTAGAGATCGACGGTTCGGGGACACTGAAGCTTTCTTT. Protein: CSARDRRFGDTEAFF.

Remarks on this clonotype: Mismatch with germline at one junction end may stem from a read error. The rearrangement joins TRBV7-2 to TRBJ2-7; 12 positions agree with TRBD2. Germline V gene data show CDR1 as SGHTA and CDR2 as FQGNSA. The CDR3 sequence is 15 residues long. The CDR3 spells CVSSLVASGRGEQYF. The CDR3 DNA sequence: TGTGTCAGCAGCTTAGTGGCTAGCGGGAGGGGGGAGCAGTACTTC.

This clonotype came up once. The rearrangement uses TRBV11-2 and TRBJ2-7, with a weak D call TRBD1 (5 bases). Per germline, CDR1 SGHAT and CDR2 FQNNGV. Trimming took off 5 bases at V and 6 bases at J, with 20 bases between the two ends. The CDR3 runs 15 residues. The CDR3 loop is CASSPQRNQGPEQYF. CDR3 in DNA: TGTGCCAGCAGCCCGCAGAGAAACCAGGGTCCCGAGCAGTACTTC. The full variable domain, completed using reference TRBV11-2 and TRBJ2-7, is EAGVAQSPRYKIIEKRQSVAFWCNPISGHATLYWYQQILGQGPKLLIQFQNNGVVDDSQLPKDRFSAERLKGVDSTLKIQPAKLEDSAVYLCASSPQRNQGPEQYFGPGTRLTVT.

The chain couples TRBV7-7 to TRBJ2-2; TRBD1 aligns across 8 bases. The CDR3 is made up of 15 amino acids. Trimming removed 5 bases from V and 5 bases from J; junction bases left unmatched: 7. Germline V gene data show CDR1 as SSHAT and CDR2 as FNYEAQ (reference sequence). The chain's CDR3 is CASSQTGAVTGELFF. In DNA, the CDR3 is TGTGCCAGCAGCCAGACAGGGGCGGTTACCGGGGAGCTGTTTTTT.

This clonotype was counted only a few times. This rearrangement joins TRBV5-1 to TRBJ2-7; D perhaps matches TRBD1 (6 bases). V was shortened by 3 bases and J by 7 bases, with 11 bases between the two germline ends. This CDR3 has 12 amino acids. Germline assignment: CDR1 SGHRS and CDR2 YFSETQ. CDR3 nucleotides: TGCGCCAGCAGCTCACAGGGAAATGAGCAGTACTTC. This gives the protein CASSSQGNEQYF.

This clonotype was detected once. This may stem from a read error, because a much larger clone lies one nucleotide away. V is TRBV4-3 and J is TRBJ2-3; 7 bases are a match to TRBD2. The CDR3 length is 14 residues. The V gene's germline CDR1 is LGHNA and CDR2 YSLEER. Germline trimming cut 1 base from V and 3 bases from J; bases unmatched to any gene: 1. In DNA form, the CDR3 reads TGCGCCAGCAGCCAAGGGCGGGAGACAGATACGCAGTATTTT. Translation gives CASSQGRETDTQYF.

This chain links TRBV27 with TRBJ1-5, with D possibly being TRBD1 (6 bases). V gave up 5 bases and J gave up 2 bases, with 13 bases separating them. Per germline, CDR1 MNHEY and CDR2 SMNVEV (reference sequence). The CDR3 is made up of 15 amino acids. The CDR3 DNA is TGTGCCAGCAGTAACCGGGACACCCGCAATCAGCCCCAGCATTTT. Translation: CASSNRDTRNQPQHF.

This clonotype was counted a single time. The CDR3 nucleotides read TGTGCCACCAGCAGAGATAAGGGACAGGGTCAGCAGTACTTC. Its protein is CATSRDKGQGQQYF. V usage is TRBV15 and J usage is TRBJ2-7; 9 nucleotides line up with TRBD1. The J segment lost 8 bases and the V segment lost 0 bases, leaving 5 bases of the junction unmatched. This CDR3 region has 14 residues. Germline V gene lookup returns CDR1 LNHNV and CDR2 YYDKDF (reference sequence).

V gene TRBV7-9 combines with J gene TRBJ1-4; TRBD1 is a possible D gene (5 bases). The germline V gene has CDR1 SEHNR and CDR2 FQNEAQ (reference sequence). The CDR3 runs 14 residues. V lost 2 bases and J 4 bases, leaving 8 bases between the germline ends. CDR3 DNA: TGTGCCAGCAGCTTAACAGGTTTTAATGAAAAACTGTTTTTT. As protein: CASSLTGFNEKLFF.

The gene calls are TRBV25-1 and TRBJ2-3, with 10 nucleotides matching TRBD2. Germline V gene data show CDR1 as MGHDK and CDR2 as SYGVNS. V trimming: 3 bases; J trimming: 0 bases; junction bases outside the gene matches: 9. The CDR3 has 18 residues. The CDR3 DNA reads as TGTGCCAGCAGTGACGGAAGGACTAGCGGTGGAAGCACAGATACGCAGTATTTT. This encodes CASSDGRTSGGSTDTQYF.

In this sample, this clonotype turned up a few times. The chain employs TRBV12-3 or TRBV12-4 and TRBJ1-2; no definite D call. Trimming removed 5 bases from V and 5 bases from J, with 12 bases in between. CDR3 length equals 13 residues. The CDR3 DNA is TGTGCCAGCAGTCCGCCGCAGAATTATGGCTACACCTTC. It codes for CASSPPQNYGYTF.

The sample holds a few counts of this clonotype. Here the CDR3 reads CASKLVESIDEQFF. For the CDR3, the DNA is TGTGCCAGCAAGCTAGTTGAGTCTATCGATGAGCAGTTCTTC. The rearrangement links TRBV7-3 to TRBJ2-1; D is ambiguous. The CDR3 consists of 14 residues. CDR1 is SGHTA, CDR2 FQGTGA, per germline. V lost 7 bases and J lost 8, with 18 bases in between. Full variable domain (remainder filled in from reference TRBV7-3 and TRBJ2-1): GAGVSQTPSNKVTEKGKYVELRCDPISGHTALYWYRQSLGQGPEFLIYFQGTGAADDSGLPNDRFFAVRPEGSVSTLKIQRTERGDSAVYLCASKLVESIDEQFFGPGTRLTVL.

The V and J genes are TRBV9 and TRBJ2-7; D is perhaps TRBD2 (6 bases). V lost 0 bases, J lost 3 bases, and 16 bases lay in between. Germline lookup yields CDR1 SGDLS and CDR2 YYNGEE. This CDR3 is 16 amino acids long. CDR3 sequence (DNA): TGTGCCAGCAGCGTAGCGGGAGTAGAGGGTTACTACGAGCAGTACTTC. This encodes CASSVAGVEGYYEQYF.

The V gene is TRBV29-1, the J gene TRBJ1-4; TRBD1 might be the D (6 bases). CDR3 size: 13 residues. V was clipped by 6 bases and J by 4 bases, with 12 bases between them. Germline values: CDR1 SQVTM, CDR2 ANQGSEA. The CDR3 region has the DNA TGCAGCGTAACCCAGGGGCTTAATGAAAAACTGTTTTTT. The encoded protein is CSVTQGLNEKLFF.

The CDR3 protein is CASSQVPGLAGGRNEQFF. The CDR3, as DNA: TGTGCCAGCAGCCAAGTCCCCGGTCTAGCGGGGGGAAGAAATGAGCAGTTCTTC. The chain joins TRBV14 to TRBJ2-1; 11 bases match TRBD2. Germline lookup yields CDR1 SGHDN and CDR2 FVKESK. Trimming at V came to 1 base and at J to 7 bases, leaving 12 bases not matched to a gene. This CDR3 region has 18 residues.

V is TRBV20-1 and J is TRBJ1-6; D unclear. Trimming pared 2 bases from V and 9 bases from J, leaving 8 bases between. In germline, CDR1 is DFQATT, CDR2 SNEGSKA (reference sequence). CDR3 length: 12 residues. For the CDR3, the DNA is TGCAGTGCTAGAAAGCCGACTTCACCCCTCCACTTT. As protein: CSARKPTSPLHF.

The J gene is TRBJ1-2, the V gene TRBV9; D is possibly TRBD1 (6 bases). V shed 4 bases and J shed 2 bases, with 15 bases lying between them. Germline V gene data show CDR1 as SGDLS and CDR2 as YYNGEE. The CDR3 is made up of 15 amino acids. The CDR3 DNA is TGTGCCAGCAGCTTCGCCGGGACACCCAACTATGGCTACACCTTC. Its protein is CASSFAGTPNYGYTF.

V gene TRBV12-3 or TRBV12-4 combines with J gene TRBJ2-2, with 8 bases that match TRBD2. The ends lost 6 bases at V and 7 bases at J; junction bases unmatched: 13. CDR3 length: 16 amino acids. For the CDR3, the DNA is TGTGCCAGCAGCCCTCAGAGCGGGGGATTAAACGGGGAGCTGTTTTTT. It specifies CASSPQSGGLNGELFF.